This entry is about one TCR beta chain. TCRdb re-called the reads through MiXCR, storing one row per CDR3 protein. There are just under 550,000 distinct CDR3 sequences in the sample; more than 25% occur only once, and about 13% lies in the top ten. The sample is drawn from a study of T cell repertoires in cytomegalovirus infection. For the study at large: Evidence of both CMV infection and a matching HLA type came from public TCR beta signatures.

V dropped 7 bases and J dropped 3; count of bases not matched to a gene: 9. There are 15 residues in the CDR3. Germline V gene sequence: CDR1 SQVTM, CDR2 ANQGSEA. The sequence came from a human donor in good health (CMV status not recorded). Some clones in this sample may be carry-over from other donors' samples. Sequenced input: PBMCs. This chain links TRBV29-1 with TRBJ2-1; TRBD1 matches 10 bases. The CDR3 is CSAPRTGGFYNEQFF. The CDR3 DNA reads as TGCAGCGCACCCAGGACAGGGGGTTTCTACAATGAGCAGTTCTTC.